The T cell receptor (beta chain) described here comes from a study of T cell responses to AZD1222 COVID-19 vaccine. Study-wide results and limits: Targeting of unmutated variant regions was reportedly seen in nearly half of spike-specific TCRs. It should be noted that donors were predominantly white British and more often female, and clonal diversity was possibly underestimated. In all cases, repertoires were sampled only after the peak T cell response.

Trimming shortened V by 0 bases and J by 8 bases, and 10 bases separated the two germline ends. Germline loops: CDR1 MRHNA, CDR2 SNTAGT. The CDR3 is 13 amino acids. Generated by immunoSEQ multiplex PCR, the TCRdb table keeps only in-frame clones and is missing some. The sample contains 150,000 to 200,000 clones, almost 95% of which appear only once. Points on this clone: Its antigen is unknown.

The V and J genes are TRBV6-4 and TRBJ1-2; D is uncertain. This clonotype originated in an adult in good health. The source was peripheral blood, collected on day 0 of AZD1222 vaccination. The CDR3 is CASSDSRLSGYTF. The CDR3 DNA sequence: TGTGCCAGCAGTGACTCTAGGCTTTCCGGCTACACCTTC.